These 10 T cell receptor beta chains came from one sample sequenced in a study of CD8 T cells in Susac syndrome. Reverse transcription of roughly 0.5 to 1 ug RNA was carried out with random hexamers. TCRdb reprocessed the immunoSEQ multiplex PCR reads via MiXCR and lists one record per CDR3 protein. The table records tens of thousands of distinct CDR3 sequences, 95% to 96% of them present only once. Sequences were obtained from CD8+ T cells from PBMCs. Source of these receptors: a human donor with Susac syndrome.

The V gene is TRBV28, the J gene TRBJ2-5; 9 bases are shared with TRBD1. V was pared by 5 bases and J by 5 bases, with 12 bases of the junction left unmatched. CDR1 MDHEN and CDR2 SYDVKM come from the germline V gene. This CDR3 contains 16 residues. DNA for the CDR3: TGTGCCAGCAGTCCGCCCGGGACAGGGACATTGGAGACCCAGTACTTC. Translated: CASSPPGTGTLETQYF.

The chain recombines TRBV19 with TRBJ2-2; D call uncertain. Trimming shortened V by 9 bases and J by 6 bases, and 8 bases separated the two germline ends. The germline CDR1 and CDR2 sequences are LNHDA and SQIVND (reference sequence). The CDR3 consists of 11 residues. CDR3: CASSPAGELFF. DNA for the CDR3: TGTGCCAGCAGTCCGGCCGGGGAGCTGTTTTTT.

The gene calls are TRBV19 and TRBJ2-2, with a possible D match to TRBD1 (6 bases). Per germline, CDR1 LNHDA and CDR2 SQIVND (reference sequence). Trimming took off 3 bases at V and 3 bases at J, with 11 bases between the two ends. This CDR3 comprises 15 residues. The CDR3 spells CASSIYEGDTGELFF. In DNA form, the CDR3 reads TGTGCCAGTAGTATCTACGAGGGGGACACCGGGGAGCTGTTTTTT. Looking up the rest from reference TRBV19 and TRBJ2-2 gives the full variable domain: DGGITQSPKYLFRKEGQNVTLSCEQNLNHDAMYWYRQDPGQGLRLIYYSQIVNDFQKGDIAEGYSVSREKKESFPLTVTSAQKNPTAFYLCASSIYEGDTGELFFGEGSRLTVL.

V gene TRBV6-5 combines with J gene TRBJ2-7, with 11 bases identical to TRBD1. The CDR3 extends over 14 amino acids. CDR1 is MNHEY and CDR2 is SVGAGI in the germline V gene. The junction had 7 bases not matched to a gene; V was cut back by 6 bases and J by 6 bases. Here the CDR3 DNA reads TGTGCCAGCAGCCCCGGACAGGGGGCTATCGAGCAGTACGTC. Its protein product is CASSPGQGAIEQYV.

DNA of the CDR3: TGTGCCAGCAGCTTTGGCCCGGACAGGGCCAAATATAATTCACCCCTCCACTTT. Translating it yields CASSFGPDRAKYNSPLHF. The rearrangement joins TRBV11-2 to TRBJ1-6; TRBD1 matches 8 bases. J was trimmed by 4 bases and V by 3 bases; bases with no gene match: 11. The CDR3 totals 18 residues. Germline V lookup: CDR1 SGHAT, CDR2 FQNNGV.

This chain joins TRBV19 and TRBJ1-1; D is unresolved. Germline loops: CDR1 LNHDA, CDR2 SQIVND (reference sequence). This CDR3 comprises 11 residues. Trimming shortened V by 7 bases and J by 3 bases, and 6 bases separated the two germline ends. The CDR3 DNA sequence: TGTGCCAGTAACGGTTACACTGAAGCTTTCTTT. It encodes CASNGYTEAFF.

The rearrangement uses TRBV30 and TRBJ2-7; a weak D match, TRBD1 (5 bases). Germline loops: CDR1 GTSNPN, CDR2 SVGIG (reference sequence). With 0 bases removed from V and 3 bases from J, the gap between germline ends came to 15 bases. The CDR3 covers 15 residues. The CDR3 sequence: CAWSVSTELNYEQYF. CDR3 bases: TGTGCCTGGAGTGTATCGACAGAGCTAAACTACGAGCAGTACTTC. Together with reference TRBV30 and TRBJ2-7, the CDR3 gives the full variable domain: SQTIHQWPATLVQPVGSPLSLECTVEGTSNPNLYWYRQAAGRGLQLLFYSVGIGQISSEVPQNLSASRPQDRQFILSSKKLLLSDSGFYLCAWSVSTELNYEQYFGPGTRLTVT.

The chain links TRBV20-1 to TRBJ1-5; 10 nucleotides line up with TRBD1. The CDR3 contains 14 residues. Unmatched junction bases numbered 5, after V lost 3 bases and J lost 6 bases. The germline V gene encodes CDR1 DFQATT and CDR2 SNEGSKA (reference sequence). The DNA for the CDR3 is TGCAGTGCTAGGGCATGGACAGGGGGTCAGCCCCAGCATTTT. Translated: CSARAWTGGQPQHF.

This rearrangement joins TRBV5-6 to TRBJ2-7, with D perhaps matching TRBD1 (6 bases). The germline V and J ends were trimmed by 6 bases and 3 bases, with 13 bases remaining between them. This CDR3 contains 13 residues. The germline V gene encodes CDR1 SGHDT and CDR2 YYEEEE. CDR3 sequence reads: CASTNLDSYEQYV. The CDR3 bases are TGTGCCAGCACGAACCTGGACAGCTACGAGCAGTACGTC.

The V and J genes are TRBV7-6 and TRBJ2-1; TRBD1 agrees at 7 bases. V trimming: 5 bases; J trimming: 9 bases; junction bases outside the gene matches: 19. Germline V gene sequence: CDR1 SGHVS, CDR2 FNYEAQ. The CDR3 spans 17 residues. CDR3 sequence: CASSLKGGTGVFSEQFF. Here the CDR3 DNA reads TGTGCCAGCAGCCTCAAGGGTGGAACAGGGGTATTTTCTGAGCAGTTCTTC.